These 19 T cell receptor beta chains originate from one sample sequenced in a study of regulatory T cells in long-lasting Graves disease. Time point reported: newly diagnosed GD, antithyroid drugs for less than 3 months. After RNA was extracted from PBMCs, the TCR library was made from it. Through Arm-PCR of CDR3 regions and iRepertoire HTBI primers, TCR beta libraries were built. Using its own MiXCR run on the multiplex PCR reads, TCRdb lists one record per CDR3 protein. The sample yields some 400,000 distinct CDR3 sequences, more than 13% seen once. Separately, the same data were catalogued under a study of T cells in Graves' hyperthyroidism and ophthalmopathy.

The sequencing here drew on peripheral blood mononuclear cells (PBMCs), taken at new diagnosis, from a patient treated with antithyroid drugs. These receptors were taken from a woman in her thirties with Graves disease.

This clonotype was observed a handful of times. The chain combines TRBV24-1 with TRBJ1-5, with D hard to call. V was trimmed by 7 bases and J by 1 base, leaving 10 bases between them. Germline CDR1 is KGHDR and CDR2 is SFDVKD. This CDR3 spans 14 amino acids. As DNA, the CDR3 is TGTGCCACCAGCCCCGGTAGGAGCAATCAGCCCCAGCATTTT. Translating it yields CATSPGRSNQPQHF.

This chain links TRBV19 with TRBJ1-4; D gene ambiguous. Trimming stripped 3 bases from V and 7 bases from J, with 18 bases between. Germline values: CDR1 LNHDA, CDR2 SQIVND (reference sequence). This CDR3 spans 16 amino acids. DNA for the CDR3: TGTGCCAGTAGTATCCCAGGAGGTACGAGTTTTGAAAAACTGTTTTTT. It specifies CASSIPGGTSFEKLFF. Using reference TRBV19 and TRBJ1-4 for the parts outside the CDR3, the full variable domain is DGGITQSPKYLFRKEGQNVTLSCEQNLNHDAMYWYRQDPGQGLRLIYYSQIVNDFQKGDIAEGYSVSREKKESFPLTVTSAQKNPTAFYLCASSIPGGTSFEKLFFGSGTQLSVL.

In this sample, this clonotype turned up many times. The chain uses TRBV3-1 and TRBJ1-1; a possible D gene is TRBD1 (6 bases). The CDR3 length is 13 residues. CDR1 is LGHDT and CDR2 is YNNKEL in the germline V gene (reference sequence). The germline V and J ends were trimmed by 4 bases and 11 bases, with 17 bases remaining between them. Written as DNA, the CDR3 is TGTGCCAGCAGCCCCACAGGGAAATTTAGGGCTTTCTTT. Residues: CASSPTGKFRAFF. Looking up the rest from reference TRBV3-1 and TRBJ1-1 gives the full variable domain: DTAVSQTPKYLVTQMGNDKSIKCEQNLGHDTMYWYKQDSKKFLKIMFSYNNKELIINETVPNRFSPKSPDKAHLNLHINSLELGDSAVYFCASSPTGKFRAFFGQGTRLTVV.

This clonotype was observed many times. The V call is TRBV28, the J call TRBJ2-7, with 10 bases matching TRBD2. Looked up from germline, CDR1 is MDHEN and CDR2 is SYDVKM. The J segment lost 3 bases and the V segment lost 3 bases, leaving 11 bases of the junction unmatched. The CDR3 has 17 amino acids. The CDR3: CASSLVLAGITSYEQYF. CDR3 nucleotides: TGTGCCAGCAGTTTGGTACTAGCGGGGATTACCAGCTACGAGCAGTACTTC.

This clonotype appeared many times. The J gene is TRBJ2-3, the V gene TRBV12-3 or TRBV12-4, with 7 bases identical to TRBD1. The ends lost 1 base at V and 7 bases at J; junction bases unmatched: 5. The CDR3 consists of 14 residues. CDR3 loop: CASSLGGQRNTQYF. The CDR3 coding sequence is TGTGCCAGCAGTTTAGGGGGACAGCGTAATACGCAGTATTTT.

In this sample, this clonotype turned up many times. CDR3 loop: CASAPIDNEQFF. In nucleotides, the CDR3 is TGCGCCAGCGCCCCCATTGACAATGAGCAGTTCTTC. The V call is TRBV5-1, the J call TRBJ2-1, with D unresolved. CDR1 is SGHRS and CDR2 is YFSETQ in the germline V gene. V dropped 7 bases and J dropped 5 bases, with 10 bases sitting between them. The CDR3 length is 12 residues.

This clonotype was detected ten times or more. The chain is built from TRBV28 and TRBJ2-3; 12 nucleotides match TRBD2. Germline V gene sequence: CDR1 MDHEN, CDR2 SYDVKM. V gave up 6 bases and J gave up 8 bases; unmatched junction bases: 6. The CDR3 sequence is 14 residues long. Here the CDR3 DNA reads TGTGCCAGCAGCCCTAGCGGGAGGGCCTTTACGCAGTATTTT. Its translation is CASSPSGRAFTQYF.

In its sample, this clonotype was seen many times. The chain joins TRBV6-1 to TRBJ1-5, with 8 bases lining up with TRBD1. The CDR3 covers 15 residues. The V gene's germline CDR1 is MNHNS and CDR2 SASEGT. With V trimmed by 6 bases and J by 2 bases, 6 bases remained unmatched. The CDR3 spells CASSSADRGNQPQHF. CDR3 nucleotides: TGTGCCAGCAGCTCCGCGGACAGGGGCAATCAGCCCCAGCATTTT.

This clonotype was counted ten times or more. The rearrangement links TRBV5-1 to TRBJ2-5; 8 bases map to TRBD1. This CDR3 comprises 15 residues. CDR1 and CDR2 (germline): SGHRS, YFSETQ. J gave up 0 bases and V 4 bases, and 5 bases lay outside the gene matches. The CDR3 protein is CASSPLTGDQETQYF. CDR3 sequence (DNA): TGCGCCAGCAGCCCCTTGACAGGGGACCAAGAGACCCAGTACTTC. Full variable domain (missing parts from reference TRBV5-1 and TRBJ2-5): KAGVTQTPRYLIKTRGQQVTLSCSPISGHRSVSWYQQTPGQGLQFLFEYFSETQRNKGNFPGRFSGRQFSNSRSEMNVSTLELGDSALYLCASSPLTGDQETQYFGPGTRLLVL.

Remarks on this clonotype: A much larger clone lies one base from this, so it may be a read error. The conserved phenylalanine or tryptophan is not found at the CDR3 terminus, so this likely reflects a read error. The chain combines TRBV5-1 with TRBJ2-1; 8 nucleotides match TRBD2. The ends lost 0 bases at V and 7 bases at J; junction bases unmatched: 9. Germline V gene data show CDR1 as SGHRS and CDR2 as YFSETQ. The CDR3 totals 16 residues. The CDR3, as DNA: TGCGCCAGCAGCTTGGGCCCGGGAGGGCCGGGGAATGAGCAGTTCTCC. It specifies CASSLGPGGPGNEQFS.

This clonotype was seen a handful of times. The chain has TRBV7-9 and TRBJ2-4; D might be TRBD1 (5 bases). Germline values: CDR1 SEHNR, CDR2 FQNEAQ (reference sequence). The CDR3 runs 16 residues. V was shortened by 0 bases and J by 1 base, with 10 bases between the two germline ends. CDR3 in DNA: TGTGCCAGCAGCTTAGCAGGGGTCATGGCCAAAAACATTCAGTACTTC. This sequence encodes CASSLAGVMAKNIQYF.

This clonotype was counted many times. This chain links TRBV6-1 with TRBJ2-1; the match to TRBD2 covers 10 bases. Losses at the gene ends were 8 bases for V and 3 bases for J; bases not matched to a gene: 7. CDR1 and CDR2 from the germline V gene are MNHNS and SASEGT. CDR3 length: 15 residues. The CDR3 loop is CASGSASGSYNEQFF. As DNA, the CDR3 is TGTGCCAGCGGGAGCGCTAGCGGGAGCTACAATGAGCAGTTCTTC.

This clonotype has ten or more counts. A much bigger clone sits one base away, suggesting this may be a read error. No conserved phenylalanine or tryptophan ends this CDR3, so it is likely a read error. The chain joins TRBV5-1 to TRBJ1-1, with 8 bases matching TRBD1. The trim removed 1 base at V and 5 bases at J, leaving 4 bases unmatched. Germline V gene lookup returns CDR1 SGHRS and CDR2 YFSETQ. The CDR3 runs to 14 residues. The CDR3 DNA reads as TGCGCCAGCAGCTTGCAGGGGGCGCGTACTGAAGCTTTCCTT. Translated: CASSLQGARTEAFL.

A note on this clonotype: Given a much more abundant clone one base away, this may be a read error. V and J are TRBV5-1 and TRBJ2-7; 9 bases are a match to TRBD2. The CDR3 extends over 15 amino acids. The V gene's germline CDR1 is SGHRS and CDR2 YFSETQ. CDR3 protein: CASRELAGSSYGQYF. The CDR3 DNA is TGTGCCAGCAGGGAACTAGCGGGCAGCTCCTACGGGCAGTACTTC.

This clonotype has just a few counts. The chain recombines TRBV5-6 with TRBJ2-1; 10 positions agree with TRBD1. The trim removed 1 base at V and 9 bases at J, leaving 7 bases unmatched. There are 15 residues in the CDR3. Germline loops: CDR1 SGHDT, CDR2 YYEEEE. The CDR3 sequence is CASSLLGQGTAEQFF. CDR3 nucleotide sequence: TGTGCCAGCAGCTTGCTGGGACAGGGGACGGCTGAGCAGTTCTTC.

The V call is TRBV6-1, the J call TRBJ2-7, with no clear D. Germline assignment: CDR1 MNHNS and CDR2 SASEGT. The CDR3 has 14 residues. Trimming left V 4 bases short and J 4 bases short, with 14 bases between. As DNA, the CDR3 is TGTGCCAGCAGTGGCCGCGGCTCCGAATACGAGCAGTACTTC. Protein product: CASSGRGSEYEQYF.

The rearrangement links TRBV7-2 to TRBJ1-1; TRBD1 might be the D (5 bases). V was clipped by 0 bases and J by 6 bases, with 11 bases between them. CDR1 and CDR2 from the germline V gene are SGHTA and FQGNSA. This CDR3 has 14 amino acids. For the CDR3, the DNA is TGTGCCAGCAGCTTAGCTCCCAGGGTACCTGAAGCTTTCTTT. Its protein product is CASSLAPRVPEAFF.

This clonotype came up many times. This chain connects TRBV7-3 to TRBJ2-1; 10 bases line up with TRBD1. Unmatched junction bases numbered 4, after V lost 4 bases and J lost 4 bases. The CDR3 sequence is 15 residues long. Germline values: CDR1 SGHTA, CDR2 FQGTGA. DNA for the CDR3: TGTGCCAGCAGCTATCGGACAGGGGGATACAATGAGCAGTTCTTC. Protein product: CASSYRTGGYNEQFF. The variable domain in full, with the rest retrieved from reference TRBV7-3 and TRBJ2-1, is GAGVSQTPSNKVTEKGKYVELRCDPISGHTALYWYRQSLGQGPEFLIYFQGTGAADDSGLPNDRFFAVRPEGSVSTLKIQRTERGDSAVYLCASSYRTGGYNEQFFGPGTRLTVL.

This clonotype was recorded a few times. CDR3 protein: CASSFASGRGYNEQFF. The CDR3 DNA follows: TGTGCCAGCAGTTTTGCCAGCGGGAGGGGGTACAATGAGCAGTTCTTC. The chain has TRBV12-3 or TRBV12-4 and TRBJ2-1; TRBD2 agrees at 10 bases. J lost 4 bases, V lost 3 bases, and 6 bases had no gene match. This CDR3 contains 16 residues.